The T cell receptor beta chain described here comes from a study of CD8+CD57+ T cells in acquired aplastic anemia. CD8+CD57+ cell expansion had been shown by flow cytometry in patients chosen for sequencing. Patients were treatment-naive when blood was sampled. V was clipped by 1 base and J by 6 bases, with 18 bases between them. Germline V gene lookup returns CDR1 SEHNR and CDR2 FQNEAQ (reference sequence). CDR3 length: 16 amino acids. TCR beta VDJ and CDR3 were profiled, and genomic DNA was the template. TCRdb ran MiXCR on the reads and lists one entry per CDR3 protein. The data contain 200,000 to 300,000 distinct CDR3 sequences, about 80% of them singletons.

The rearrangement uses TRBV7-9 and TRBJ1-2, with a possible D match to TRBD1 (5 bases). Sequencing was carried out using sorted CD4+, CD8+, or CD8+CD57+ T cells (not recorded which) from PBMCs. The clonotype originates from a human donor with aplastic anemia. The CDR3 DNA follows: TGTGCCAGCAGCTTAGAGAGGGGCCCCCTCGCGCATGGCTACACCTTC. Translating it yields CASSLERGPLAHGYTF.